Below, 19 T cell receptor beta chains from the same sample are listed, as sequenced in a study of blood T cell repertoires in COVID-19. Clones were read by immunoSEQ multiplex PCR, and TCRdb kept only the in-frame ones, dropping some. Found here are some 120,000 clones, 90% of them singletons; the top ten hold around 3.6%. Sequenced input: peripheral blood. The receptors derive from a man aged 50 to 60 with active COVID-19.

The CDR3 loop is CASSDTQGYGYTF. The CDR3 coding sequence is TGTGCCAGCAGTGATACCCAGGGCTATGGCTACACCTTC. This chain connects TRBV6-1 to TRBJ1-2; D might be TRBD1 (5 bases). Germline V CDR1 and CDR2: MNHNS, SASEGT. V was pared by 3 bases and J by 4 bases, with 9 bases between. There are 13 residues in the CDR3.

The DNA of the CDR3 is TGTGCCAGCAGCTTAGGCCAGGGTTCGGGCGGCAGAACAGATACGCAGTATTTT. Residues: CASSLGQGSGGRTDTQYF. This chain uses TRBV11-3 with TRBJ2-3; a possible D gene is TRBD1 (5 bases). Germline values: CDR1 SGHNT, CDR2 YENEEA. The CDR3 is 18 residues long. V was cut by 1 base and J by 3 bases, with 20 bases left in between. Supplemented by reference TRBV11-3 and TRBJ2-3, the full variable domain reads EAGVVQSPRYKIIEKKQPVAFWCNPISGHNTLYWYLQNLGQGPELLIRYENEEAVDDSQLPKDRFSAERLKGVDSTLKIQPAELGDSAVYLCASSLGQGSGGRTDTQYFGPGTRLTVL.

This chain connects TRBV18 to TRBJ1-1, with TRBD1 identical over 8 bases. V was clipped by 5 bases and J by 1 base; unmatched bases: 3. Germline values: CDR1 KGHSH, CDR2 LQKENI. The CDR3 is 14 amino acids. The CDR3 sequence is CASSNRGSNTEAFF. Written as DNA, the CDR3 is TGTGCCAGCTCAAACAGGGGGTCGAACACTGAAGCTTTCTTT.

The chain employs TRBV5-1 and TRBJ1-3; tentative D call: TRBD1 (6 bases). The germline V and J ends were trimmed by 4 bases and 8 bases, with 19 bases remaining between them. The CDR3 totals 15 residues. Germline V gives CDR1 SGHRS, CDR2 YFSETQ. The CDR3 nucleotides read TGCGCCAGCAGCAAGGGACACCTTGGCCTGGACACCATATATTTT. Its protein is CASSKGHLGLDTIYF.

The J gene is TRBJ1-5, the V gene TRBV3-1 (or the pseudogene TRBV3-2); D is uncertain. The CDR3 contains 15 residues. Germline V lookup: CDR1 LGHDT, CDR2 YNNKEL (reference sequence). Trimming stripped 0 bases from V and 7 bases from J, with 13 bases between. The CDR3 protein is CASSQDSGVGQPQHF. CDR3 bases: TGTGCCAGCAGCCAAGATTCCGGGGTCGGGCAGCCCCAGCATTTT.

V and J are TRBV7-9 and TRBJ1-4; D is ambiguous. With 1 base removed from V and 5 bases from J, the gap between germline ends came to 8 bases. The CDR3 length is 14 residues. Germline CDR1 and CDR2: SEHNR and FQNEAQ (reference sequence). The CDR3 reads CASSLVGQNEKLFF. The CDR3 DNA reads as TGTGCCAGCAGCTTAGTTGGGCAGAATGAAAAACTGTTTTTT. Variable domain in full (rest from reference TRBV7-9 and TRBJ1-4): DTGVSQNPRHKITKRGQNVTFRCDPISEHNRLYWYRQTLGQGPEFLTYFQNEAQLEKSRLLSDRFSAERPKGSFSTLEIQRTEQGDSAMYLCASSLVGQNEKLFFGSGTQLSVL.

The chain combines TRBV7-4 with TRBJ2-3; 11 bases line up with TRBD1. The CDR3 is 16 amino acids. Germline trimming cut 3 bases from V and 2 bases from J; bases unmatched to any gene: 4. Germline V gene data show CDR1 as SGHVT and CDR2 as SQSDAQ. For the CDR3, the DNA is TGTGCCAGCAGCTTCCGGGACAGGGGGAACACAGATACGCAGTATTTT. This encodes CASSFRDRGNTDTQYF.

The CDR3 reads CSSSTSGNTDTQYF. CDR3 nucleotide sequence: TGCAGCTCCTCCACTAGCGGGAACACAGATACGCAGTATTTT. The rearrangement joins TRBV29-1 to TRBJ2-3, with 10 bases lining up with TRBD2. Germline loops: CDR1 SQVTM, CDR2 ANQGSEA. The V segment lost 8 bases and the J segment 2 bases; nucleotides outside the gene matches: 7. The length of the CDR3 is 14 residues.

This rearrangement joins TRBV5-1 to TRBJ1-5, with D tentatively TRBD1 (5 bases). This CDR3 spans 14 amino acids. V shed 2 bases and J shed 6 bases, with 12 bases lying between them. Looked up from germline, CDR1 is SGHRS and CDR2 is YFSETQ. CDR3: CASSFGGAGQPQHF. The CDR3 DNA reads TGCGCCAGCAGCTTTGGAGGGGCAGGTCAGCCCCAGCATTTT.

This clone turned up a few times. The genes are TRBV7-2 and TRBJ2-1; TRBD1 is a possible D gene (8 bases). The CDR3 totals 15 residues. Trimming shortened V by 4 bases and J by 5 bases, and 15 bases separated the two germline ends. In germline, CDR1 is SGHTA, CDR2 FQGNSA. The CDR3: CASSWTGLADNEQFF. As DNA, the CDR3 is TGTGCCAGCAGCTGGACAGGGCTAGCGGACAATGAGCAGTTCTTC. Using reference TRBV7-2 and TRBJ2-1 for the parts outside the CDR3, the full variable domain is GAGVSQSPSNKVTEKGKDVELRCDPISGHTALYWYRQSLGQGLEFLIYFQGNSAPDKSGLPSDRFSAERTGGSVSTLTIQRTQQEDSAVYLCASSWTGLADNEQFFGPGTRLTVL.

The chain combines TRBV5-1 with TRBJ1-3, with D perhaps TRBD1 (6 bases). Looked up from germline, CDR1 is SGHRS and CDR2 is YFSETQ. Trimming removed 0 bases at V and 0 bases at J, with 7 bases between. This CDR3 contains 15 residues. CDR3 in amino acids: CASSLGTDSGNTIYF. The CDR3 DNA sequence: TGCGCCAGCAGCTTGGGGACAGACTCTGGAAACACCATATATTTT. Together with reference TRBV5-1 and TRBJ1-3, the CDR3 gives the full variable domain: KAGVTQTPRYLIKTRGQQVTLSCSPISGHRSVSWYQQTPGQGLQFLFEYFSETQRNKGNFPGRFSGRQFSNSRSEMNVSTLELGDSALYLCASSLGTDSGNTIYFGEGSWLTVV.

The chain is built from TRBV4-1 and TRBJ2-5, with TRBD2 as a possible D gene (5 bases). The CDR3 covers 16 residues. V lost 0 bases to trimming and J lost 6 bases, with 17 bases between them. Looked up from germline, CDR1 is MGHRA and CDR2 is YSYEKL. In DNA form, the CDR3 reads TGCGCCAGCAGCCAAGAAGGTCCTCTAGCCCGAAAGACCCAGTACTTC. Protein: CASSQEGPLARKTQYF.

The gene calls are TRBV7-3 and TRBJ2-2; D is perhaps TRBD2 (7 bases). Between the trimmed V and J ends, which lost 5 bases and 8 bases, there was a span of 15 bases. Germline CDR1 and CDR2: SGHTA and FQGTGA. The CDR3 has 14 residues. The CDR3 protein is CASSQGRGMGELFF. In nucleotides, the CDR3 is TGTGCCAGCAGCCAAGGGAGGGGGATGGGGGAGCTGTTTTTT.

The gene calls are TRBV2 and TRBJ1-5; D call uncertain. V lost 1 base to trimming and J lost 9 bases, with 7 bases between them. Germline V gene data show CDR1 as SNHLY and CDR2 as FYNNEI. The CDR3 spans 12 residues. CDR3 amino acids: CASSEGPGPQHF. The CDR3 region has the DNA TGTGCCAGCAGTGAAGGCCCAGGGCCCCAGCATTTT.

The CDR3 region is CASSLSSGRAGAEQFF. Here the CDR3 DNA reads TGTGCCAGCAGCCTATCTAGCGGGAGGGCCGGGGCTGAGCAGTTCTTC. This rearrangement joins TRBV7-8 to TRBJ2-1, with 12 positions matching TRBD2. The V gene end was trimmed by 5 bases and the J gene end by 9 bases; junction bases not matched to a gene: 11. Germline CDR1 is SGHVS and CDR2 is FQNEAQ. CDR3 size: 16 residues.

This rearrangement joins TRBV5-6 to TRBJ2-3; tentative D call: TRBD2 (6 bases). CDR3 length: 15 residues. The V end was cut by 0 bases, the J end by 1 base, with 9 bases between. Germline V gene data show CDR1 as SGHDT and CDR2 as YYEEEE. For the CDR3, the DNA is TGTGCCAGCAGCTTGGATGCTAGCGGCACAGATACGCAGTATTTT. Translating it yields CASSLDASGTDTQYF.

This chain links TRBV6-5 with TRBJ2-5; TRBD1 agrees at 8 bases. Trimming removed 6 bases from V and 7 bases from J; junction bases left unmatched: 7. The CDR3 contains 13 residues. The germline V gene has CDR1 MNHEY and CDR2 SVGAGI. Here the CDR3 reads CASRPDRGGTQYF. CDR3 DNA sequence: TGTGCCAGCAGACCTGACAGGGGCGGGACCCAGTACTTC.

CDR3 DNA: TGTGCCAGCAGTGACCCGGAGGCAGTGGGCAATCAGCCCCAGCATTTT. This translates into CASSDPEAVGNQPQHF. The rearrangement links TRBV6-1 to TRBJ1-5; D is unclear. Germline assignment: CDR1 MNHNS and CDR2 SASEGT. CDR3 length: 16 amino acids. V was clipped by 3 bases and J by 2 bases, with 14 bases between them.

V is TRBV19 and J is TRBJ1-1; D is uncertain. Germline CDR1 and CDR2: LNHDA and SQIVND (reference sequence). V lost 10 bases and J 1 base, leaving 13 bases between the germline ends. This CDR3 region has 13 residues. CDR3 bases: TGTGCCACCTCCATACAGCCGAACACTGAAGCTTTCTTT. As protein: CATSIQPNTEAFF. Using reference TRBV19 and TRBJ1-1 for the parts outside the CDR3, the full variable domain is DGGITQSPKYLFRKEGQNVTLSCEQNLNHDAMYWYRQDPGQGLRLIYYSQIVNDFQKGDIAEGYSVSREKKESFPLTVTSAQKNPTAFYLCATSIQPNTEAFFGQGTRLTVV.